This TCR beta chain was documented in a study of blood T cell repertoires in COVID-19. The CDR3 spans 13 residues. Between the trimmed V and J ends, which lost 5 bases and 0 bases, there was a span of 8 bases. Data came from immunoSEQ multiplex PCR; TCRdb stores just in-frame clones and leaves some out. Counted here are roughly 300,000 clones, 75% to 90% occurring once; the ten biggest clones make up about 2.7%. Sequenced: PBMCs or T cells enriched from blood (not recorded which). V is TRBV12-3 or TRBV12-4 and J is TRBJ2-7; D unclear. The receptor comes from a woman aged 50 to 60 who had recovered from COVID-19. CDR3 coding DNA: TGTGCCAGCAGTACTGGTGGCTCCTACGAGCAGTACTTC. This translates into CASSTGGSYEQYF.